This is a list of T cell receptor beta chains from one sample in a study of T cells in Graves' hyperthyroidism and ophthalmopathy. TCRdb processed the multiplex PCR reads anew with MiXCR; each CDR3 protein has one entry. The sample yields 400,000 to 600,000 distinct CDR3 sequences, about 16% seen once. The specimen sequenced was blood. The receptor source for this set is a woman aged 30 to 39 with Graves' ophthalmopathy. The CDR3 runs from the conserved cysteine through the conserved F or W. A D gene is named only where the DNA matches it firmly. Clone size is stated in some rows and not others, as once, few, many or a class when expanded.

>TRBJ2-3|TRBV13|many|TRBD1
CASSRIPQGAGTDTQYF
TGTGCCAGCAGCCGAATCCCTCAGGGGGCCGGCACAGATACGCAGTATTTT
>TRBJ2-2|TRBV6-1|few|NA
CASSLPGGSGELFF
TGTGCCAGCAGCCTTCCCGGTGGATCCGGGGAGCTGTTTTTT
>TRBJ1-2|TRBV28|few|TRBD1
CASSSGGDSYGYTF
TGTGCCAGCAGTTCAGGGGGTGACTCTTATGGCTACACCTTC
>TRBJ2-3|TRBV19|NA|TRBD2
CASSIVGTSGTSSTDTQYF
TGTGCCAGTAGTATAGTGGGGACTAGCGGGACATCTAGCACAGATACGCAGTATTTT
>TRBJ2-7|TRBV5-6|NA|NA
CASSTPIPTQGFGSYEQYF
TGTGCCAGCAGCACTCCGATACCGACCCAAGGTTTTGGATCCTACGAGCAGTACTTC
>TRBJ2-1|TRBV5-4|few|TRBD2
CASSLGGLAGTNEQFF
TGTGCCAGCAGCTTGGGGGGACTAGCGGGAACCAATGAGCAGTTCTTC
>TRBJ1-3|TRBV29-1|NA|NA
CSVETGSGNTIYF
TGCAGCGTTGAAACCGGGTCCGGAAACACCATATATTTT
>TRBJ2-5|TRBV6-5|NA|TRBD1
CASSHGQGLYETQYF
TGTGCCAGCAGTCACGGACAGGGATTATACGAGACCCAGTACTTC
>TRBJ2-1|TRBV18|many|NA
CASSPPSGNNEQFF
TGTGCCAGCTCACCCCCGAGTGGCAACAATGAGCAGTTCTTC
>TRBJ1-4|TRBV12-3/TRBV12-4|many|NA
CASSLIGINEKLFF
TGTGCCAGCAGTTTAATAGGGATTAATGAAAAACTGTTTTTT
>TRBJ2-1|TRBV2|many|TRBD2
CASSGTSGGLEEQFF
TGTGCCAGCAGTGGGACTAGCGGGGGTCTAGAGGAGCAGTTCTTC
>TRBJ2-3|TRBV2|many|TRBD2
CASRRDGLAATDTQYF
TGTGCCAGCAGAAGAGACGGACTAGCGGCCACAGATACGCAGTATTTT
>TRBJ2-4|TRBV5-4|few|NA
CASSTDREGNIQYF
TGTGCCAGCAGCACCGACAGGGAGGGGAACATTCAGTACTTC
>TRBJ2-2|TRBV7-9|few|NA
CASSTLGVDTGELFF
TGTGCCAGCAGCACACTAGGGGTAGACACCGGGGAGCTGTTTTTT
>TRBJ2-7|TRBV4-3|NA|NA
CASSQDYRNYEQYF
TGCGCCAGCAGCCAAGACTACCGTAACTACGAGCAGTACTTC
>TRBJ2-7|TRBV18|few|TRBD1
CASSPTGVREQYF
TGTGCCAGCTCACCTACAGGGGTGAGGGAGCAGTACTTC
>TRBJ2-1|TRBV7-2|many|NA
CASRQPGDYNEQFF
TGTGCCAGCAGACAACCGGGGGATTACAATGAGCAGTTCTTC
>TRBJ1-4|TRBV4-2|many|NA
CASSQERESLTNEKLFF
TGTGCCAGCAGCCAAGAACGAGAGTCGTTAACTAATGAAAAACTGTTTTTT
>TRBJ2-2|TRBV6-1|NA|TRBD2
CASSAGAGGGGELFF
TGTGCCAGCAGTGCTGGTGCGGGGGGCGGCGGGGAGCTGTTTTTT
>TRBJ2-3|TRBV5-1|few|NA
CASSLEIDTQYF
TGCGCCAGCAGCTTGGAGATAGATACGCAGTATTTT
>TRBJ1-3|TRBV11-2|few|NA
CASSFRSLGSGNTIYF
TGTGCCAGCAGCTTTCGGTCTCTAGGCTCTGGAAACACCATATATTTT
>TRBJ2-1|TRBV30|many|NA
CAWRGHNEQFF
TGTGCCTGGAGAGGGCATAATGAGCAGTTCTTC